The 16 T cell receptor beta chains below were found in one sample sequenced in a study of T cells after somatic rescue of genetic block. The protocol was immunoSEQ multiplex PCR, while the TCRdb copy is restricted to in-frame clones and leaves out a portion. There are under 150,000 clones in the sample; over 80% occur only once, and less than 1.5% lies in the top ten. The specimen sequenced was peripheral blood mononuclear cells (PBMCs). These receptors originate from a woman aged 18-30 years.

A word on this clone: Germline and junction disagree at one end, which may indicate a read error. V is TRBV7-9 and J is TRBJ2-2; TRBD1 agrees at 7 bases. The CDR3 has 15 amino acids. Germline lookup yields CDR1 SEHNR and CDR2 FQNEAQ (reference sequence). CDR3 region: CASSQAGQETGELFF. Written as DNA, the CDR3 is TGCGCCAGCAGCCAAGCCGGACAGGAGACCGGGGAGCTGTTTTTT.

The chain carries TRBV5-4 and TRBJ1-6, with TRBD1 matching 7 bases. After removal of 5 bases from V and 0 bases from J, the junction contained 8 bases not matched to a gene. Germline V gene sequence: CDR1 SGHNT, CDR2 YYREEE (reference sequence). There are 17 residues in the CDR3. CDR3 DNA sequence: TGTGCCAGCAGTGTGGTACAGGGGTCCTCCTATAATTCACCCCTCCACTTT. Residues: CASSVVQGSSYNSPLHF.

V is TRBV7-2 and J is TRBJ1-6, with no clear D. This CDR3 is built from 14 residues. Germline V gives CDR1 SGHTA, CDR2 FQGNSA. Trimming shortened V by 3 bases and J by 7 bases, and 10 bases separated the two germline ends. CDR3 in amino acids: CASSFSSANSPLHF. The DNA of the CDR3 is TGTGCCAGCAGCTTTTCCTCCGCGAATTCACCCCTCCACTTT.

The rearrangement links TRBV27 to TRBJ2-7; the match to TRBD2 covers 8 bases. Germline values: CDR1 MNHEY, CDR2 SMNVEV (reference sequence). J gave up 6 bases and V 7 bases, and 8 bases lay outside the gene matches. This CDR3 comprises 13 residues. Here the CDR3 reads CASNPGGAGEQYF. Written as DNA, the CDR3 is TGTGCCAGCAACCCGGGGGGGGCCGGCGAGCAGTACTTC.

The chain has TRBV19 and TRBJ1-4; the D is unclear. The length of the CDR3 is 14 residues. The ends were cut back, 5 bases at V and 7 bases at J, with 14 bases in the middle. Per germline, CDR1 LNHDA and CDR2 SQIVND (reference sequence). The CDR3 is CASSSQTVSEKLFF. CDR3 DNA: TGTGCCAGTAGTTCCCAGACTGTTAGTGAAAAACTGTTTTTT.

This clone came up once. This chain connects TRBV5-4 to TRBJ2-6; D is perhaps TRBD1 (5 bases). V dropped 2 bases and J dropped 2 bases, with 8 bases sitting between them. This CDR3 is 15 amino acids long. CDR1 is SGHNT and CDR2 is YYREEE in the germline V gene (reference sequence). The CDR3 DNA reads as TGTGCCAGCAGCTTTTGGGGCCCTGGGGCCAACGTCCTGACTTTC. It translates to CASSFWGPGANVLTF. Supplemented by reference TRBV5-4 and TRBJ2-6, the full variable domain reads ETGVTQSPTHLIKTRGQQVTLRCSSQSGHNTVSWYQQALGQGPQFIFQYYREEENGRGNFPPRFSGLQFPNYSSELNVNALELDDSALYLCASSFWGPGANVLTFGAGSRLTVL.

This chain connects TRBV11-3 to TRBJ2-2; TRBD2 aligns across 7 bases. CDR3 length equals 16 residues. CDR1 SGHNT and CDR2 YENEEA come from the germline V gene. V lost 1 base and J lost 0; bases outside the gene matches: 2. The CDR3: CASSLVAGANTGELFF. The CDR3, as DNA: TGTGCCAGCAGCTTAGTGGCGGGAGCGAACACCGGGGAGCTGTTTTTT.

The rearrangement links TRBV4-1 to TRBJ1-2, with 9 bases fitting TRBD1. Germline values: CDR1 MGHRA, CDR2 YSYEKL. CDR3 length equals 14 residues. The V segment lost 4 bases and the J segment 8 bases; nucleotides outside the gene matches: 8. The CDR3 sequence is CASSPDRGDEGYTF. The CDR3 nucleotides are TGCGCCAGCAGCCCCGACAGGGGGGATGAAGGCTACACCTTC.

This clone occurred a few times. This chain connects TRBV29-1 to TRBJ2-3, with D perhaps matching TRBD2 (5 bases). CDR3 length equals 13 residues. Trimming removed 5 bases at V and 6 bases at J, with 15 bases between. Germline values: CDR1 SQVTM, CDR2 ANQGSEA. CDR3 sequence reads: CSVPSLRADTQYF. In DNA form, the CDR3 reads TGCAGCGTTCCCTCATTGCGGGCGGATACGCAGTATTTT.

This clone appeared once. Here the CDR3 reads CASSLSPLGKLFF. The CDR3 bases are TGTGCCAGCAGCTTAAGCCCCCTGGGAAAACTGTTTTTT. V and J are TRBV7-2 and TRBJ1-4; D is unresolved. Germline assignment: CDR1 SGHTA and CDR2 FQGNSA. The CDR3 runs 13 residues. The ends were cut back, 2 bases at V and 10 bases at J, with 11 bases in the middle.

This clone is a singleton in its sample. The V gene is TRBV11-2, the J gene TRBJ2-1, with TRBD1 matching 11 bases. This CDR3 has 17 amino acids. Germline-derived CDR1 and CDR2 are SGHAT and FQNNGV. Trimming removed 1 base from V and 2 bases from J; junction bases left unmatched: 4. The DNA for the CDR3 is TGTGCCAGCAGCTTAGGGACAGGGGGCCGAACCTACAATGAGCAGTTCTTC. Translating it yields CASSLGTGGRTYNEQFF.

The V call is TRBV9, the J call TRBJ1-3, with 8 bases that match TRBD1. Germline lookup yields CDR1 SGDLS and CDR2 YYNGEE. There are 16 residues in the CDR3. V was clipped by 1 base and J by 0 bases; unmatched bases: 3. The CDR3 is CASSVTGQASGNTIYF. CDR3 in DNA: TGTGCCAGCAGCGTAACGGGACAGGCCTCTGGAAACACCATATATTTT.

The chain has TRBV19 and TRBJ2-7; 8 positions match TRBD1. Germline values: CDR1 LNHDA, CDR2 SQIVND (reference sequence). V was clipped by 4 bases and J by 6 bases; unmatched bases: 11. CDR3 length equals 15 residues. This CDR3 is CASSTWGTGTGEQYF. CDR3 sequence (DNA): TGTGCCAGTAGTACCTGGGGGACAGGAACCGGCGAGCAGTACTTC.

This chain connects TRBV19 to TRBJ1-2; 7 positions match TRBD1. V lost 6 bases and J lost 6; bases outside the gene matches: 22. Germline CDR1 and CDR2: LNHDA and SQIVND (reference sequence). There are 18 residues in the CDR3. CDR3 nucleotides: TGTGCCAGTAGACGAATTTGGGGCCGACAGGGAGTGCCGGATGGCTACACCTTC. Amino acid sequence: CASRRIWGRQGVPDGYTF.

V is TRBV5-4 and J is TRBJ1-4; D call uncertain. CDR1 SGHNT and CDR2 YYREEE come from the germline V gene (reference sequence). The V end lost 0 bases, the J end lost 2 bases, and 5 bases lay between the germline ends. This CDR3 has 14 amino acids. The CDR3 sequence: CASSLGGTNEKLFF. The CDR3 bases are TGTGCCAGCAGCTTGGGGGGTACTAATGAAAAACTGTTTTTT.

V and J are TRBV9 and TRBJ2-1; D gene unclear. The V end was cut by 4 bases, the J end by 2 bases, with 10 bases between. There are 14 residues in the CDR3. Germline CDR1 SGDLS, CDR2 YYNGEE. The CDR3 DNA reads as TGTGCCAGCAGCCCAACCTACGCCTACAATGAGCAGTTCTTC. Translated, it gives CASSPTYAYNEQFF.